Following are 2 T cell receptor beta chains from one sample sequenced in a study of blood T cell repertoires in COVID-19. Only in-frame clones appear in the TCRdb table, and some are missing; sequencing was by immunoSEQ multiplex PCR. Of under 300,000 clones listed, 70% to 90% are singletons. The sequenced material came from peripheral blood. These receptor sequences come from a woman in her 30s with active or convalescent COVID-19.

The chain links TRBV5-6 to TRBJ1-4, with 9 bases matching TRBD1. With V trimmed by 4 bases and J by 10 bases, 8 bases remained unmatched. CDR1 is SGHDT, CDR2 YYEEEE, per germline. This CDR3 region has 14 residues. As DNA, the CDR3 is TGTGCCAGCAGCCCACAGGGGGCGGCGGGAAAACTGTTTTTT. Translating it yields CASSPQGAAGKLFF.

This rearrangement joins TRBV6-5 to TRBJ1-2; the D is unclear. V lost 2 bases, J lost 1 base, and 5 bases lay in between. Germline values: CDR1 MNHEY, CDR2 SVGAGI. The CDR3 has 13 residues. DNA of the CDR3: TGTGCCAGCAGTTACAACAGTAACTATGGCTACACCTTC. It specifies CASSYNSNYGYTF.